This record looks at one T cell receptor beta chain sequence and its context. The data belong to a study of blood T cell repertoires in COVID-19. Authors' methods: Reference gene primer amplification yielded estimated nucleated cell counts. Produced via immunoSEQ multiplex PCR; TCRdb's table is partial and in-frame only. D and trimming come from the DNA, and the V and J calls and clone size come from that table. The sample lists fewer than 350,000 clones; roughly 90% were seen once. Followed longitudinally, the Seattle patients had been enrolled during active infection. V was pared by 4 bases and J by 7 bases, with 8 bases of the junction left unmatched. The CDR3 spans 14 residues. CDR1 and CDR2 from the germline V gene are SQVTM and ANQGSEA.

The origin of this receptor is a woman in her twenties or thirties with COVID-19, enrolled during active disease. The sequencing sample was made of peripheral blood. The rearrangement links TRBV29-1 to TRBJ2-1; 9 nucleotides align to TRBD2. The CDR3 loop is CSVGKSGGSNEQFF. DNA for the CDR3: TGCAGCGTTGGGAAGAGCGGGGGGTCTAATGAGCAGTTCTTC.